A single sample gave rise to the 32 T cell receptor beta chains below, sequenced in a study of cytomegalovirus exposure and HLA in healthy donors. In the PCR, 60 Vbeta and 13 Jbeta primers were used. Using immunoSEQ multiplex PCR, the repertoire was profiled, and TCRdb retains in-frame clones only, with some absent. The sample lists approximately 240,000 clones, almost 85% occurring once. The source material was PBMCs. The receptors were gathered from a woman in her 40s in good health and CMV-seronegative.

The chain recombines TRBV20-1 with TRBJ1-2, with D possibly matching TRBD1 (6 bases). From germline, CDR1 is DFQATT and CDR2 SNEGSKA (reference sequence). The CDR3 covers 11 residues. V lost 5 bases and J 8 bases, leaving 12 bases between the germline ends. The CDR3 reads CSAYQGKGYTF. CDR3 in DNA: TGCAGTGCTTATCAGGGGAAAGGCTACACCTTC.

The rearrangement uses TRBV7-9 and TRBJ2-3; no clear D. The CDR3 loop spans 16 amino acids. Germline V gene data show CDR1 as SEHNR and CDR2 as FQNEAQ (reference sequence). V lost 2 bases to trimming and J lost 0 bases, with 12 bases between them. CDR3 residues: CASSLRVGRSTDTQYF. The CDR3, as DNA: TGTGCCAGCAGCTTAAGAGTGGGCAGGAGCACAGATACGCAGTATTTT.

The table lists this clone with a count of one. The chain has TRBV5-1 and TRBJ1-1; weak D call: TRBD1 (5 bases). CDR3 length: 14 amino acids. Germline V gene lookup returns CDR1 SGHRS and CDR2 YFSETQ. V was pared by 4 bases and J by 0 bases, with 10 bases between. In nucleotides, the CDR3 is TGCGCCAGCAGCGGGGCGGCAGTGAACACTGAAGCTTTCTTT. This gives the protein CASSGAAVNTEAFF.

V gene TRBV18 combines with J gene TRBJ2-1; the match to TRBD1 covers 10 bases. CDR1 KGHSH and CDR2 LQKENI come from the germline V gene. The CDR3 sequence is 17 residues long. Losses at the gene ends were 4 bases for V and 2 bases for J; bases not matched to a gene: 8. CDR3 DNA sequence: TGTGCCAGCTCACAGAGGACAGGGGGGCCGACCTACAATGAGCAGTTCTTC. Translating gives CASSQRTGGPTYNEQFF.

This chain connects TRBV7-9 to TRBJ2-5; 7 positions agree with TRBD2. Germline V gene data show CDR1 as SEHNR and CDR2 as FQNEAQ (reference sequence). The CDR3 has 14 amino acids. V was pared by 2 bases and J by 3 bases, with 3 bases of the junction left unmatched. The CDR3 nucleotides are TGTGCCAGCAGCTTAATGAGCGGGGAAGAGACCCAGTACTTC. Its translation is CASSLMSGEETQYF. Full variable domain (remainder filled in from reference TRBV7-9 and TRBJ2-5): DTGVSQNPRHKITKRGQNVTFRCDPISEHNRLYWYRQTLGQGPEFLTYFQNEAQLEKSRLLSDRFSAERPKGSFSTLEIQRTEQGDSAMYLCASSLMSGEETQYFGPGTRLLVL.

V gene TRBV2 combines with J gene TRBJ1-5, with 7 bases aligning to TRBD1. Germline V CDR1 and CDR2: SNHLY, FYNNEI. The CDR3 runs 15 residues. The junction had 8 bases not matched to a gene; V was cut back by 7 bases and J by 2 bases. CDR3 coding DNA: TGTGCCAGCAAAGACAGGGATGAGGGCAATCAGCCCCAGCATTTT. This sequence encodes CASKDRDEGNQPQHF.

The CDR3 DNA reads as TGTGCCAGCAGTGGAACAAAGGGGGTCTACGAGCAGTACTTC. Translation: CASSGTKGVYEQYF. The chain joins TRBV2 to TRBJ2-7; tentative D call: TRBD1 (6 bases). V was trimmed by 4 bases and J by 3 bases, leaving 13 bases between them. The length of the CDR3 is 14 residues. CDR1 is SNHLY, CDR2 FYNNEI, per germline.

The chain employs TRBV19 and TRBJ1-5; no clear D. Germline CDR1 LNHDA, CDR2 SQIVND (reference sequence). Trimming shortened V by 2 bases and J by 8 bases, and 7 bases separated the two germline ends. The CDR3 runs to 12 residues. This chain's CDR3 is CASSIYPKPQHF. The CDR3 coding sequence is TGTGCCAGTAGTATATATCCTAAGCCCCAGCATTTT. The variable domain in full, completed from reference TRBV19 and TRBJ1-5, reads DGGITQSPKYLFRKEGQNVTLSCEQNLNHDAMYWYRQDPGQGLRLIYYSQIVNDFQKGDIAEGYSVSREKKESFPLTVTSAQKNPTAFYLCASSIYPKPQHFGDGTRLSIL.

CDR3 sequence reads: CASSLGAALTYEQYF. CDR3 sequence (DNA): TGCGCCAGCAGCTTGGGGGCAGCCCTGACCTACGAGCAGTACTTC. This chain joins TRBV5-1 and TRBJ2-7; no reliable D call. V shed 0 bases and J shed 2 bases, with 12 bases lying between them. The CDR3 sequence is 15 residues long. Germline assignment: CDR1 SGHRS and CDR2 YFSETQ.

This chain uses TRBV15 with TRBJ1-5; tentative D call: TRBD1 (6 bases). V dropped 0 bases and J dropped 7 bases, with 16 bases sitting between them. CDR3 length: 16 amino acids. CDR1 and CDR2 (germline): LNHNV, YYDKDF (reference sequence). The CDR3 here is CATSRDLQGELQPQHF. In nucleotides, the CDR3 is TGTGCCACCAGCAGAGATCTACAGGGTGAACTCCAGCCCCAGCATTTT.

V is TRBV5-1 and J is TRBJ2-1, with 10 positions matching TRBD1. The CDR3 runs to 14 residues. V was clipped by 5 bases and J by 5 bases; unmatched bases: 4. Looked up from germline, CDR1 is SGHRS and CDR2 is YFSETQ. CDR3 nucleotides: TGCGCCAGCAGGCCGACAGGGGGCAACAATGAGCAGTTCTTC. Translation gives CASRPTGGNNEQFF.

The chain combines TRBV5-4 with TRBJ2-1; D is undetermined. CDR1 and CDR2 (germline): SGHNT, YYREEE (reference sequence). V lost 1 base and J lost 7, with 6 bases in between. The CDR3 is 12 residues long. For the CDR3, the DNA is TGTGCCAGCAGCTTGTGGGCAAATGAGCAGTTCTTC. Protein sequence: CASSLWANEQFF.

In its sample, this clone was seen once. This chain joins TRBV6-1 and TRBJ1-2, with D perhaps TRBD1 (6 bases). The CDR3 contains 13 residues. V dropped 7 bases and J dropped 2 bases, with 11 bases sitting between them. Germline CDR1 MNHNS, CDR2 SASEGT. CDR3 sequence: CASTHRENYGYTF. Here the CDR3 DNA reads TGTGCCAGCACTCACAGGGAGAACTATGGCTACACCTTC.

V and J are TRBV11-2 and TRBJ1-4; 10 nucleotides align to TRBD1. Germline-derived CDR1 and CDR2 are SGHAT and FQNNGV. The J segment lost 7 bases and the V segment lost 5 bases, leaving 4 bases of the junction unmatched. The CDR3 consists of 14 residues. CDR3 loop: CASSPTGGVEKLFF. The CDR3 region has the DNA TGTGCCAGCAGCCCGACAGGGGGCGTTGAAAAACTGTTTTTT.

The chain recombines TRBV7-9 with TRBJ1-1; no clear D gene. The germline gives CDR1 SEHNR, CDR2 FQNEAQ (reference sequence). The CDR3 totals 14 residues. V lost 6 bases to trimming and J lost 6 bases, with 17 bases between them. The CDR3 is CASSSKTSPAEAFF. As DNA, the CDR3 is TGTGCCAGCAGTTCTAAGACAAGTCCGGCTGAAGCTTTCTTT.

The rearrangement links TRBV6-5 to TRBJ2-7, with a tentative D call TRBD2 (6 bases). The CDR3 consists of 14 residues. Germline-derived CDR1 and CDR2 are MNHEY and SVGAGI. V was pared by 5 bases and J by 2 bases, with 13 bases between. The CDR3 DNA sequence: TGTGCCAGCAGTCCCGAGGGACTGGCCTACGAGCAGTACTTC. Its translation is CASSPEGLAYEQYF.

V usage is TRBV14 and J usage is TRBJ2-4; a weak D match, TRBD2 (5 bases). There are 13 residues in the CDR3. Germline loops: CDR1 SGHDN, CDR2 FVKESK. V lost 4 bases and J 7 bases, leaving 11 bases between the germline ends. The CDR3 loop is CASSRGGGNIQYF. CDR3 sequence (DNA): TGTGCCAGCAGCCGAGGAGGCGGGAACATTCAGTACTTC.

V usage is TRBV10-3 and J usage is TRBJ1-1; D call uncertain. Germline V lookup: CDR1 ENHRY, CDR2 SYGVKD. V shed 3 bases and J shed 2 bases, with 10 bases lying between them. The length of the CDR3 is 14 residues. As DNA, the CDR3 is TGTGCCATCAGTGACGGGGTTCCTAACACTGAAGCTTTCTTT. This sequence encodes CAISDGVPNTEAFF.

The chain recombines TRBV5-1 with TRBJ2-1; D not certain. Germline V gives CDR1 SGHRS, CDR2 YFSETQ. V was trimmed by 0 bases and J by 9 bases, leaving 13 bases between them. This CDR3 is 14 amino acids long. CDR3 sequence (DNA): TGCGCCAGCAGCTTGGGCCTATTATATGGTGAGCAGTTCTTC. Translated, it gives CASSLGLLYGEQFF. The full variable domain, its missing parts supplied by reference TRBV5-1 and TRBJ2-1, is KAGVTQTPRYLIKTRGQQVTLSCSPISGHRSVSWYQQTPGQGLQFLFEYFSETQRNKGNFPGRFSGRQFSNSRSEMNVSTLELGDSALYLCASSLGLLYGEQFFGPGTRLTVL.

The genes are TRBV2 and TRBJ2-7; 8 bases agree with TRBD1. J was trimmed by 4 bases and V by 5 bases; bases with no gene match: 7. The CDR3 covers 14 residues. Per germline, CDR1 SNHLY and CDR2 FYNNEI. CDR3 DNA sequence: TGTGCCAGCAGTTCTCAGGGGGCGTGGTACGAGCAGTACTTC. Residues: CASSSQGAWYEQYF.

CDR3 residues: CSVKGRVGSYEQYF. The CDR3 nucleotides are TGCAGCGTTAAGGGCAGGGTAGGCTCCTACGAGCAGTACTTC. The chain combines TRBV29-1 with TRBJ2-5; D is perhaps TRBD1 (5 bases). TRBJ2-7 matches the DNA end more closely, so the J call is doubtful. The CDR3 runs 14 residues. Germline values: CDR1 SQVTM, CDR2 ANQGSEA.

This chain connects TRBV4-2 to TRBJ1-3, with D hard to call. V lost 4 bases, J lost 2 bases, and 27 bases lay in between. From germline, CDR1 is LGHNA and CDR2 YNFKEQ. This CDR3 has 20 residues. As DNA, the CDR3 is TGTGCCAGCAGCCTCCTGTCATTCTTAAGCCAGGTTCTCACTGGAAACACCATATATTTT. Protein: CASSLLSFLSQVLTGNTIYF.

The CDR3 loop is CASSEGRGSEQFF. The CDR3 DNA is TGTGCCAGCAGTGAAGGTCGCGGGAGTGAGCAGTTCTTC. V and J are TRBV2 and TRBJ2-1, with 7 bases aligning to TRBD2. V trimming: 1 base; J trimming: 9 bases; junction bases outside the gene matches: 3. Germline CDR1 reads SNHLY; CDR2 reads FYNNEI. The CDR3 length is 13 residues.

The rearrangement links TRBV7-3 to TRBJ1-2; maybe TRBD1 (5 bases). Trimming took 5 bases from V and 4 from J, leaving 17 bases between them. This CDR3 comprises 15 residues. Germline CDR1 SGHTA, CDR2 FQGTGA. The CDR3 here is CASSPGTPRAYGYTF. The CDR3 nucleotides are TGTGCCAGCAGCCCAGGGACTCCTAGGGCCTATGGCTACACCTTC.

The chain links TRBV4-1 to TRBJ2-2; TRBD2 matches at 10 bases. This CDR3 spans 17 amino acids. The germline V gene has CDR1 MGHRA and CDR2 YSYEKL. V dropped 1 base and J dropped 6; count of bases not matched to a gene: 8. Written as DNA, the CDR3 is TGCGCCAGCAGCCAAGTAATAGCGGGGGGCCGTCCCGGGGAGCTGTTTTTT. Protein sequence: CASSQVIAGGRPGELFF.

The chain combines TRBV7-3 with TRBJ1-1; TRBD1 aligns across 7 bases. The germline V gene has CDR1 SGHTA and CDR2 FQGTGA. V was clipped by 4 bases and J by 11 bases; unmatched bases: 10. The CDR3 consists of 13 residues. DNA for the CDR3: TGTGCCAGCAGCTCGCTTGGAGGGGGCCTGGCTTTCTTT. It yields the protein CASSSLGGGLAFF.

The V call is TRBV6-1, the J call TRBJ2-7; D not certain. CDR1 and CDR2 (germline): MNHNS, SASEGT. The CDR3 consists of 18 residues. Trimming removed 2 bases at V and 3 bases at J, with 23 bases between. DNA of the CDR3: TGTGCCAGCAGTGAATGGTTGACACCCGCTTTGGCCAACTACGAGCAGTACTTC. Encoded protein: CASSEWLTPALANYEQYF.

The chain recombines TRBV11-3 with TRBJ2-4, with 7 bases lining up with TRBD1. V shed 5 bases, J shed 7 bases, and the junction held 8 bases outside the gene matches. This CDR3 contains 14 residues. Germline lookup yields CDR1 SGHNT and CDR2 YENEEA. The CDR3 loop reads CASSKDRVRNIQYF. The CDR3 coding sequence is TGTGCCAGCAGCAAAGACAGGGTACGGAACATTCAGTACTTC.

The CDR3 is CASSFQGGKSYEQYF. In DNA, the CDR3 is TGTGCCAGCAGTTTCCAAGGGGGCAAATCCTACGAGCAGTACTTC. This chain uses TRBV28 with TRBJ2-7; 7 bases are shared with TRBD1. The CDR3 is made up of 15 amino acids. The V segment lost 3 bases and the J segment 1 base; nucleotides outside the gene matches: 6. Germline V CDR1 and CDR2: MDHEN, SYDVKM.

This clone has just one count. This rearrangement joins TRBV9 to TRBJ1-5; the D gene is possibly TRBD1 (5 bases). With 0 bases removed from V and 6 bases from J, the gap between germline ends came to 13 bases. Germline assignment: CDR1 SGDLS and CDR2 YYNGEE. The CDR3 loop spans 15 amino acids. CDR3 sequence reads: CASSVGGGFGQPQHF. In nucleotides, the CDR3 is TGTGCCAGCAGCGTAGGGGGGGGGTTCGGTCAGCCCCAGCATTTT.

This chain links TRBV28 with TRBJ1-3; possibly TRBD1 for D (5 bases). V shed 4 bases and J shed 0 bases, with 10 bases lying between them. CDR3 length: 15 residues. Germline CDR1 is MDHEN and CDR2 is SYDVKM. The CDR3 protein is CASSWTSFSGNTIYF. Written as DNA, the CDR3 is TGTGCCAGCAGTTGGACATCCTTCTCTGGAAACACCATATATTTT.

This clone was detected only a few times. The chain has TRBV5-1 and TRBJ1-4, with D maybe TRBD1 (5 bases). Between the trimmed V and J ends, which lost 0 bases and 8 bases, there was a span of 14 bases. Germline values: CDR1 SGHRS, CDR2 YFSETQ. The CDR3 totals 15 residues. The CDR3 nucleotides are TGCGCCAGCAGCTTGGGGGACTTAACAGGCGAAAAACTGTTTTTT. Encoded protein: CASSLGDLTGEKLFF.